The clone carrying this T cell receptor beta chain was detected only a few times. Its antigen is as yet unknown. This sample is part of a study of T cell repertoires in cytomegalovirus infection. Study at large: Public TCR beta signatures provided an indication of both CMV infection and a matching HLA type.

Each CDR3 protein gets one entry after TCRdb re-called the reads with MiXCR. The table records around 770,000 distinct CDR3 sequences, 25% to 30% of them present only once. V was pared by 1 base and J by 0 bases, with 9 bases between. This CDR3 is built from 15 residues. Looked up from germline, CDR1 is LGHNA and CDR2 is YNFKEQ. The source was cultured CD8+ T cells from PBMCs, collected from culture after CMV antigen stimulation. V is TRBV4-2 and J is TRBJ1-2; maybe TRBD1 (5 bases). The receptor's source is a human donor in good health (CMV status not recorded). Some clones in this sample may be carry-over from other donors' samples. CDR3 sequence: CASSQGRGTNYGYTF. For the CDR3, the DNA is TGTGCCAGCAGCCAAGGAAGGGGAACTAACTATGGCTACACCTTC.